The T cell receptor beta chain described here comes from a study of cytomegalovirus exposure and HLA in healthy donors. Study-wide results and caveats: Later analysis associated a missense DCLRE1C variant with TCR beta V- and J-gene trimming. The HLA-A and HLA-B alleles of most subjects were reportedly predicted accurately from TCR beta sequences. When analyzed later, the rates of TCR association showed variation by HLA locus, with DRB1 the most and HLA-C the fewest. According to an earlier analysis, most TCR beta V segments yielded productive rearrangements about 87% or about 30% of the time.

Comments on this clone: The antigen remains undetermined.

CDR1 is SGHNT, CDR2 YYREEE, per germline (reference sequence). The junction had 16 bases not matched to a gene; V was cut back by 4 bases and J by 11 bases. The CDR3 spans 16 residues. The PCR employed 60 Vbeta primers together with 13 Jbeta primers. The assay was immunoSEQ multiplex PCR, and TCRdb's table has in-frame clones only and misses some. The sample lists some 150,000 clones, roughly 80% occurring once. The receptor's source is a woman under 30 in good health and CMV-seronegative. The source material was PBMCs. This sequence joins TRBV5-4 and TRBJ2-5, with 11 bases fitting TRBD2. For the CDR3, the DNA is TGTGCCAGCAGCAGAACTAGCGGGAGTTTTTCGGGGGAGCAGTACTTC. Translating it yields CASSRTSGSFSGEQYF.